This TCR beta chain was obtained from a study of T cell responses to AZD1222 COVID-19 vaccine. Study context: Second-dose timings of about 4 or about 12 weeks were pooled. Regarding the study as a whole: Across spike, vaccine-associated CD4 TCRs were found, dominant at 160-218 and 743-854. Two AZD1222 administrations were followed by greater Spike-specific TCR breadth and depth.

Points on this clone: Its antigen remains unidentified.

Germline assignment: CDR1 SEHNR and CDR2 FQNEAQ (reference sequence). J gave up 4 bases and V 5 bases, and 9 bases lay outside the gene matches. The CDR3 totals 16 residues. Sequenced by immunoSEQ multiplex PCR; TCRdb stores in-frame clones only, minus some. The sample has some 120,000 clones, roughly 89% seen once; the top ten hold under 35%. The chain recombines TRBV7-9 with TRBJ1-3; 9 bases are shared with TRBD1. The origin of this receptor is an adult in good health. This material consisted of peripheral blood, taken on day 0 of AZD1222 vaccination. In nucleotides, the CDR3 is TGTGCCAGCAGCGCAAGCGGGACAGGGCCCGGAAACACCATATATTTT. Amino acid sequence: CASSASGTGPGNTIYF.